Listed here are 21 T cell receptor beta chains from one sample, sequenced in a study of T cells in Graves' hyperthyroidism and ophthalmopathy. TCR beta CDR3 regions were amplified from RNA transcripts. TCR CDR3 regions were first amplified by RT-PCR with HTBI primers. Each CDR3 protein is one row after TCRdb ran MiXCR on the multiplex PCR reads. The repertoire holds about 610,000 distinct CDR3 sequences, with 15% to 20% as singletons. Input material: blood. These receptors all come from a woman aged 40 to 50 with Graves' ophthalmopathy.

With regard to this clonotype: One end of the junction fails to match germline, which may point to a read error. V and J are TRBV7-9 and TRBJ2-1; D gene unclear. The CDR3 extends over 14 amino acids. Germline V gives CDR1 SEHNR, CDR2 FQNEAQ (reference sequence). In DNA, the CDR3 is TGCGCCAGCAGCCAAGTTACCAGATACAATGAGCAGTTCTTC. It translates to CASSQVTRYNEQFF.

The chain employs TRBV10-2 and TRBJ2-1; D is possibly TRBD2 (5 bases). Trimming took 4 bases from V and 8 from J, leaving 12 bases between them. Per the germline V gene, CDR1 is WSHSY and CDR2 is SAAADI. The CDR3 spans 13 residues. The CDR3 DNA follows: TGCGCCAGCAGTGTAGCACGGGATTATGAGCAGTTCTTC. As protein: CASSVARDYEQFF.

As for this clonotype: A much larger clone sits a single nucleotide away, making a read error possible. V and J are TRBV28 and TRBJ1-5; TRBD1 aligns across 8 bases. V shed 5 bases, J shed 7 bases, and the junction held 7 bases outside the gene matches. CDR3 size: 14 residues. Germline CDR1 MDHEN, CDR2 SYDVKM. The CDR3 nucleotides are TGTGCCAGCAGTCGACAGGGGTGTTACCAGCCCCAGCATTTT. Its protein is CASSRQGCYQPQHF.

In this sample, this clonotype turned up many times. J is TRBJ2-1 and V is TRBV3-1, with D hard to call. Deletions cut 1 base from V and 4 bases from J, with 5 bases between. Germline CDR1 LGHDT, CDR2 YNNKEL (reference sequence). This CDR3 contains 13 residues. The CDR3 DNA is TGTGCCAGCAGCCAAGTTGTGTACAATGAGCAGTTCTTC. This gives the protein CASSQVVYNEQFF.

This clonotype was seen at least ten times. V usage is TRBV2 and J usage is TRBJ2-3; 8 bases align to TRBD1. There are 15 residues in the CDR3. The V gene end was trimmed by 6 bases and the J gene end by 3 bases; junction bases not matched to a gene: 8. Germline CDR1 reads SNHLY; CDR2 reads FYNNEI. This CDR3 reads CASRTGGSKTDTQYF. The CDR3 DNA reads TGTGCCAGCAGAACAGGGGGAAGTAAGACAGATACGCAGTATTTT.

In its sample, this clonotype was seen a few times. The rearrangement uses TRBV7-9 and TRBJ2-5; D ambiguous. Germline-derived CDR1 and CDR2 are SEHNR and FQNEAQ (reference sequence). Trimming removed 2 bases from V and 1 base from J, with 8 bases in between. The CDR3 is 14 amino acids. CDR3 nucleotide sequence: TGTGCCAGCAGCTTATTTAAGGGCCAAGAGACCCAGTACTTC. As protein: CASSLFKGQETQYF.

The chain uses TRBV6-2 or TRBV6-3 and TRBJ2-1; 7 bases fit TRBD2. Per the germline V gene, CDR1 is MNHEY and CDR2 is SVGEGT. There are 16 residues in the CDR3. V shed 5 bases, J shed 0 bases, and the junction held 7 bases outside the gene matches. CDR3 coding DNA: TGTGCCAGCAGTCCCGAATGGGGGGGCTCCTACAATGAGCAGTTCTTC. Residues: CASSPEWGGSYNEQFF.

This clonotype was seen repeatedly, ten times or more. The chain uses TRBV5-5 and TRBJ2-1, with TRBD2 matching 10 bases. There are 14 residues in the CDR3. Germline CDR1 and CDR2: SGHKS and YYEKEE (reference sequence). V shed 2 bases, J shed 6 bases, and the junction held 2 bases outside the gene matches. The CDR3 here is CASSFLAGVNEQFF. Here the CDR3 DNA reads TGTGCCAGCAGCTTCCTAGCGGGGGTCAATGAGCAGTTCTTC.

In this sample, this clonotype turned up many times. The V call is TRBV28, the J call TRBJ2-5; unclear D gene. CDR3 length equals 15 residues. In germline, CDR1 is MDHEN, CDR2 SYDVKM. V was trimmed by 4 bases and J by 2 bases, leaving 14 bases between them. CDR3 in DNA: TGTGCCAGCAGTTCCGACCACCCCATTCAAGAGACCCAGTACTTC. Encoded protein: CASSSDHPIQETQYF. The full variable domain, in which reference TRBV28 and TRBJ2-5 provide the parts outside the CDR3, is DVKVTQSSRYLVKRTGEKVFLECVQDMDHENMFWYRQDPGLGLRLIYFSYDVKMKEKGDIPEGYSVSREKKERFSLILESASTNQTSMYLCASSSDHPIQETQYFGPGTRLLVL.

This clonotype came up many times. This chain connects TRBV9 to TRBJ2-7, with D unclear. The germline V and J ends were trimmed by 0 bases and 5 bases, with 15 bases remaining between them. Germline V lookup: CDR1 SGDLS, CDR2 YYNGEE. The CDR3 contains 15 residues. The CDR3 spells CASSVDASGWDEQYF. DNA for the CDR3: TGTGCCAGCAGCGTAGACGCCAGTGGATGGGACGAGCAGTACTTC.

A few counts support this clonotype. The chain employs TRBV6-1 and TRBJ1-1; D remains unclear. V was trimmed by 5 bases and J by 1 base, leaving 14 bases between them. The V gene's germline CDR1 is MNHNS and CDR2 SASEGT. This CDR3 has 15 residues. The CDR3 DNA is TGTGCCAGCAGTAACCTAGCAGAGGGGAACACTGAAGCTTTCTTT. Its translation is CASSNLAEGNTEAFF.

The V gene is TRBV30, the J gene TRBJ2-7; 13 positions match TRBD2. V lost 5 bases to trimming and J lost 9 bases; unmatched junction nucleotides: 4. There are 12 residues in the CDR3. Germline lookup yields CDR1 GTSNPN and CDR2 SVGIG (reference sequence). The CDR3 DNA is TGTGCCTGGCACAGGACTAGCGGGAGGCAGTACTTC. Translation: CAWHRTSGRQYF.

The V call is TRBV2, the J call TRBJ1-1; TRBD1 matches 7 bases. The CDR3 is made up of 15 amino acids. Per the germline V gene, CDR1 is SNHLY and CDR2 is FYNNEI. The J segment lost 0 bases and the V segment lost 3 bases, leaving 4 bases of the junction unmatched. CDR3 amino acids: CASSDRDSLNTEAFF. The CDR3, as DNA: TGTGCCAGCAGTGATAGGGACAGCTTGAACACTGAAGCTTTCTTT.

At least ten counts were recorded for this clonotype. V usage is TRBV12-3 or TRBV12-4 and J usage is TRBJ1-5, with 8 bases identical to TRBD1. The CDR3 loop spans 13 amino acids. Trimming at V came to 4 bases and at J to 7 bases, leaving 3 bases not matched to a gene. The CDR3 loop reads CASSSRTGQPQHF. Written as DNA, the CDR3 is TGTGCCAGCAGTTCCCGGACAGGGCAGCCCCAGCATTTT.

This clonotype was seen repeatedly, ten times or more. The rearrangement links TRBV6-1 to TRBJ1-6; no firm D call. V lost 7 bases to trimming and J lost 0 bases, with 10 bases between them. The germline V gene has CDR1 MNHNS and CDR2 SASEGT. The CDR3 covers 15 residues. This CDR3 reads CASTKDGSYNSPLHF. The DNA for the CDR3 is TGTGCCAGCACCAAGGACGGCTCCTATAATTCACCCCTCCACTTT.

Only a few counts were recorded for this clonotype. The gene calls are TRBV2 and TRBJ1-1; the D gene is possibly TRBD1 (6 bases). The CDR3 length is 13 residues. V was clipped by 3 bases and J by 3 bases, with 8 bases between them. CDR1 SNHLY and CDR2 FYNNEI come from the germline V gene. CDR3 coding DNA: TGTGCCAGCAGTGATACAGGGTACACTGAAGCTTTCTTT. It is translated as CASSDTGYTEAFF.

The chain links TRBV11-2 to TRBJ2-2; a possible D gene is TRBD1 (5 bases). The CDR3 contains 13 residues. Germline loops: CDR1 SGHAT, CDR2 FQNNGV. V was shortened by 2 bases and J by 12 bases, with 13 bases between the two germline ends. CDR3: CASSLLGPFQLFF. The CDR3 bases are TGTGCCAGCAGCTTACTGGGGCCTTTTCAGCTGTTTTTT.

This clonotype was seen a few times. The CDR3 spells CASSPEMMRTPGGVYGYTF. The DNA of the CDR3 is TGTGCCAGCAGTCCCGAAATGATGAGGACGCCGGGTGGGGTTTATGGCTACACCTTC. This chain uses TRBV27 with TRBJ1-2; unclear D gene. CDR1 is MNHEY, CDR2 SMNVEV, per germline (reference sequence). CDR3 size: 19 residues. The V gene lost 5 bases and the J gene lost 5 bases, with 30 bases spanning the gap.

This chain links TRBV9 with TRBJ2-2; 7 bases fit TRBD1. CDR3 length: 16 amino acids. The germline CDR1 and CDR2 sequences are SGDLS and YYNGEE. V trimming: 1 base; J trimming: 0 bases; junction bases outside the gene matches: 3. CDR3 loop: CASSVPGQPNTGELFF. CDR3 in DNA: TGTGCCAGCAGCGTACCGGGACAGCCGAACACCGGGGAGCTGTTTTTT.

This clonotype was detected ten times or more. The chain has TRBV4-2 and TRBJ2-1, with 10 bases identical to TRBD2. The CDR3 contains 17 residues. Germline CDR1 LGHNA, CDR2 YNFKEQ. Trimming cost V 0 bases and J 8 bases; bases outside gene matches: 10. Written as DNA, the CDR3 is TGTGCCAGCAGCCAAGATGCGAGTAGCGGGGGGATTTATGAGCAGTTCTTC. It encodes CASSQDASSGGIYEQFF.

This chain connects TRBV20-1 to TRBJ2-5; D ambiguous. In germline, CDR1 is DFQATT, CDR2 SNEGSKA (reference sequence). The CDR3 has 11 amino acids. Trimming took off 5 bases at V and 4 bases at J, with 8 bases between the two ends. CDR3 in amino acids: CSAHERETQYF. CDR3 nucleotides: TGCAGTGCTCACGAGCGAGAGACCCAGTACTTC.